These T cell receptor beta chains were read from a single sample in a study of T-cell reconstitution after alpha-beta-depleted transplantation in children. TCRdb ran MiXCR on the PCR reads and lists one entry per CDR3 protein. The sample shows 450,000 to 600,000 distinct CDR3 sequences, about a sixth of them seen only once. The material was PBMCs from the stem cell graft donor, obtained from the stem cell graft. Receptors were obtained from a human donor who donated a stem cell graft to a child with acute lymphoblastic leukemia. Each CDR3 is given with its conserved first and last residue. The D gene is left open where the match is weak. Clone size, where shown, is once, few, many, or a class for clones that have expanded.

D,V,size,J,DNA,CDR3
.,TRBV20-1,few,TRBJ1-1,TGCAGTGCTAGAGAAGACGGAGAAGCTTTCTTT,CSAREDGEAFF
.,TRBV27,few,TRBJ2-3,TGTGCCAGCAGTTTATCGAAACTCCCCCGCACAGATACGCAGTATTTT,CASSLSKLPRTDTQYF
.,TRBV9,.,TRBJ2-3,TGTGCCAGCAGCGTAGGACCTTCTGACACAGATACGCAGTATTTT,CASSVGPSDTDTQYF
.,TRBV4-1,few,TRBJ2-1,TGCGCCAGCAGCCAAGATGGGTCCGTCGAAGTGAGCGGAAGGATCTACAATGAGCAGTTCTTC,CASSQDGSVEVSGRIYNEQFF
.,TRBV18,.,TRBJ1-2,TGTGCCAGCTCACCGAGCAGGGTGGAGGGCTACACCTTC,CASSPSRVEGYTF
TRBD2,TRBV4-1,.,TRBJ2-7,TGCGCCAGCAGCCAAGATCCAGCGGGAGGGATGGGCAGCTCCTACGAGCAGTACTTC,CASSQDPAGGMGSSYEQYF
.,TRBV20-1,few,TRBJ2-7,TGCAGTGCCGACAGTCCAGGATCCTACGAGCAGTACTTC,CSADSPGSYEQYF
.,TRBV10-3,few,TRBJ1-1,TGTGCCATCAGTGAGTCGGGGGCAGGGGAAAGGACTGAAGCTTTCTTT,CAISESGAGERTEAFF
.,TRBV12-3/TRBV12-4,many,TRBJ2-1,TGTGCCAGCAGTTTTAGGACGGGAGCAGGTAATGAGCAGTTCTTC,CASSFRTGAGNEQFF
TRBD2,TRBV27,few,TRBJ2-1,TGTGCCAGCGGAAAGAGGGGACTAGCACGGAGGGGGGAGCAGTTCTTC,CASGKRGLARRGEQFF
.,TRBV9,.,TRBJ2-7,TGTGCCAGCAGCCCCCAGGGAAGGGGAAGCTCCTACGAGCAGTACTTC,CASSPQGRGSSYEQYF
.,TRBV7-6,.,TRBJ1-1,TGTGCCAGCAGCTTAGATCTTAAGAACACTGAAGCTTTCTTT,CASSLDLKNTEAFF
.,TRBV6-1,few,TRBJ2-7,TGTGCCAGCAGCTCCAAACCGACAGGTAGTTACGAGCAGTACTTC,CASSSKPTGSYEQYF
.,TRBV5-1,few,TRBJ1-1,TGCGCCAGCGGCTTCGGGGGGTCCACTGAAGCTTTCTTT,CASGFGGSTEAFF
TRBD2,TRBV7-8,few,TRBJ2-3,TGTGCCAGCAGCCTTTTAGCGGGAGGAGGAACAGATACGCAGTATTTT,CASSLLAGGGTDTQYF
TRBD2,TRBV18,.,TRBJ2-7,TGTGCCAGCTCACCACCGCTAGCGGTTTCCTACGAGCAGTACTTC,CASSPPLAVSYEQYF
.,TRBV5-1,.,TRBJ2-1,TGCGCCAGCAGCTCTTGGGACTCCCGACTGGACAATGAGCAGTTCTTC,CASSSWDSRLDNEQFF
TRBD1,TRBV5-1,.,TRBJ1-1,TGCGCCAGCAGCTCACTAGGGGGCGCGAACACTGAAGCTTTCTTT,CASSSLGGANTEAFF
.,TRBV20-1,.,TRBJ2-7,TGCAGTGCTAGATCTGTGGCGGGAACCCACGAGCAGTACTTC,CSARSVAGTHEQYF
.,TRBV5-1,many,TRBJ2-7,TGCGCCAGCAGCTTGGTACCGGGAGTGTCCTACGAGCAGTACTTC,CASSLVPGVSYEQYF
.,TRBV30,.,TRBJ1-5,TGTGCCTGGAGGGACAGTAGCAATCAGCCCCAGCATTTT,CAWRDSSNQPQHF
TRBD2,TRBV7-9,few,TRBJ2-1,TGTGCCAGCAGCGATACTAGCGGGAGCTTGGATGAGCAGTTCTTC,CASSDTSGSLDEQFF
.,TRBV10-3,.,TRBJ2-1,TGTGCCATCAGTGAGGAGGGGAATGAGCAGTTCTTC,CAISEEGNEQFF
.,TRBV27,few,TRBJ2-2,TGTGCCAGCAGTTTGTTGGCGGGGACGGGGAACACCGGGGAGCTGTTTTTT,CASSLLAGTGNTGELFF
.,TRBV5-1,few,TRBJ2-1,TGCGCCAGCAGCTTGAGGTTAGGAGAGTATGAGCAGTTCTTC,CASSLRLGEYEQFF
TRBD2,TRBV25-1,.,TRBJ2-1,TGTGCCAGCAGTCAAGCCGGGACTAGAGCCTACAATGAGCAGTTCTTC,CASSQAGTRAYNEQFF
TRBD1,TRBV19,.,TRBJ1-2,TGTGCCAGTAGTATAAGGGCGGGACAGGTCTATGGCTACACCTTC,CASSIRAGQVYGYTF
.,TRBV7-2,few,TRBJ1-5,TGTGCCAGCAGCTTAAGTACAGCCGTGCTCAATCAGCCCCAGCATTTT,CASSLSTAVLNQPQHF
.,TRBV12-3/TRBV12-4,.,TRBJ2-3,TGTGCCAGCACCGGCCTGTCCACAGATACGCAGTATTTT,CASTGLSTDTQYF
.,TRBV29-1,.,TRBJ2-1,TGCAGCGTTGGGACGTTGTACAATGAGCAGTTCTTC,CSVGTLYNEQFF
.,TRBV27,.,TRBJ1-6,TGTGCCAGCAGTCCCCGAGGACTTTCACCCCTCCACTTT,CASSPRGLSPLHF
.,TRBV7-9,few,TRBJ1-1,TGTGCCAGCAGACAAATTAGGACAGAGAACACTGAAGCTTTCTTT,CASRQIRTENTEAFF
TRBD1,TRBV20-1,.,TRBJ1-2,TGCAGTGCTAGAGGACTAGGGGACAGGGGGAATGCTAACTATGGCTACACCTTC,CSARGLGDRGNANYGYTF
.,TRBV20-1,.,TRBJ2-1,TGCAGTGCTCGTGGGGCTCGCGGAAACTACAATGAGCAGTTCTTC,CSARGARGNYNEQFF
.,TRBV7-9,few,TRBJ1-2,TGTGCCAGCAGCTTATTTTGGCAGGATGGGTTCTATGGCTACACCTTC,CASSLFWQDGFYGYTF
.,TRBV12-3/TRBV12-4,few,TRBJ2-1,TGTGCCAGCAGTACGGAACAGGGGCAGTTCTTC,CASSTEQGQFF
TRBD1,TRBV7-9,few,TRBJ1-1,TGTGCCAGCACTCCTCAGGGGGGTACTGAAGCTTTCTTT,CASTPQGGTEAFF
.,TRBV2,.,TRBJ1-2,TGTGCCAGCAGTGAAGGGACAGACCCCTATGGCTACACCTTC,CASSEGTDPYGYTF
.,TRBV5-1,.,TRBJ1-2,TGCGCCAGCAGCTTGGCCCCGGGGACGAGCGCTGTTTTCTATGGCTACACCTTC,CASSLAPGTSAVFYGYTF
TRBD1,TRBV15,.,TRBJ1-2,TGTGCCACCAGCAGGGAGGGGACAGCCTATGGCTACACCTTC,CATSREGTAYGYTF
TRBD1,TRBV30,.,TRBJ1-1,TGTGCCTGGAGTCGGGACAGAGAAGCTTTCTTT,CAWSRDREAFF
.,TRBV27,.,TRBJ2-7,TGTGCCAGCAGTTTAAGTCCAGCTAACTCCTACGAGCAGTACTTC,CASSLSPANSYEQYF
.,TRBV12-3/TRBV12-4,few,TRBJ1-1,TGTGCCAGCATTATCGACAGAGCGAACACTGAAGCTTTCTTT,CASIIDRANTEAFF
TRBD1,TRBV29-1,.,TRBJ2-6,TGCAGCGTGATCGGACAGGGCTGGCTTTCTGGGGCCAACGTCCTGACTTTC,CSVIGQGWLSGANVLTF
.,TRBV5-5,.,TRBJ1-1,TGTGCCAGCAGCTCGACCGGACCCGGCTTTGTGGGCACTGAAGCTTTCTTT,CASSSTGPGFVGTEAFF
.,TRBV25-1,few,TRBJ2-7,TGTGCCAGCAACCCGGGTGGGGGAGGCGAGCAGTACTTC,CASNPGGGGEQYF